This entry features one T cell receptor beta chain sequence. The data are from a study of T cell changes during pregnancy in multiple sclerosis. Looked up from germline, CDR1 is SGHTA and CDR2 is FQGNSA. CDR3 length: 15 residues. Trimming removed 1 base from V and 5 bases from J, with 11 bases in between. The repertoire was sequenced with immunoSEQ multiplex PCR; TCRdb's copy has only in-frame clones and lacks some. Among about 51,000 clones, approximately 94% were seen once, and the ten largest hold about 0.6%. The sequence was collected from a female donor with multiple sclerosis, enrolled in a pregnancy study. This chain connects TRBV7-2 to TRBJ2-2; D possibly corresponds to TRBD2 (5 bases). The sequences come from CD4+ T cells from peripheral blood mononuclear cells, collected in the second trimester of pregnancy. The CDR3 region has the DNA TGTGCCAGCAGCTTAGAAGGGAGCGGTACCGGGGAGCTGTTTTTT. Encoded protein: CASSLEGSGTGELFF.